The clone carrying this TCR beta chain was counted many times. Its antigen is undetermined. Separate cDNA molecules each had unique molecular identifiers attached to them. MiXCR was run by TCRdb on the 5' RACE reads, yielding one entry per CDR3 protein. Here the sample spans tens of thousands of distinct CDR3 sequences, 9.5% being singletons. This sample was included in a study of early T cells in non-severe SARS-CoV-2 infection. About the study: The study sequenced bulk RNA from unsorted whole blood, with chains unpaired. Findings and limits, study-wide: Comparison of clonotypes with VDJdb favored anti-spike CD8 responses while missing private and CD4 specificities.

The TCR originated in an adult who was a healthcare worker with PCR-confirmed SARS-CoV-2 infection or an uninfected control (not recorded which). The sequenced sample consisted of whole blood.

CDR3 bases: TGCAGCGTTGTAGACAGGGGTTCAGGGGCCAACGTCCTGACTTTC. This codes for CSVVDRGSGANVLTF. The chain has TRBV29-1 and TRBJ2-6; 8 bases agree with TRBD1. This CDR3 is built from 15 residues. Germline trimming cut 4 bases from V and 4 bases from J; bases unmatched to any gene: 6. Germline V gene sequence: CDR1 SQVTM, CDR2 ANQGSEA.